The rows below give T cell receptor beta chains drawn from one sample of a study of T cells in Graves' hyperthyroidism and ophthalmopathy. From the multiplex PCR reads, TCRdb called clonotypes with MiXCR, one entry per CDR3 protein. Of 800,000 or so distinct CDR3 sequences listed, 38% are singletons. The sample consisted of blood. All receptors come from a man aged 18 to 30 with Graves' hyperthyroidism. The CDR3 runs from the conserved cysteine through the conserved F or W. A D gene is named only where the DNA matches it firmly. Only part of the rows carry a size: once, few, many, or a class if the clone is expanded.

clone size,D gene,J gene,V gene,CDR3 DNA,CDR3 protein
-,TRBD1,TRBJ1-2,TRBV13,TGTGCCGGCAGCTGGACAGGGACTAACTATGGCTACACCTTC,CAGSWTGTNYGYTF
-,TRBD1,TRBJ1-3,TRBV20-1,TGCAGTGCTAGAAGGACAGGGTATGGAGGCACCATATATTTT,CSARRTGYGGTIYF
few,TRBD1,TRBJ2-7,TRBV5-6,TGTGCCAGCGGACAGGCCTTGGGGGCAAACTCCTACGAGCAGTACTTC,CASGQALGANSYEQYF
few,-,TRBJ2-5,TRBV5-6,TGTGCCAGCAGCATGACACAGGAGACCCAGTACTTC,CASSMTQETQYF
many,-,TRBJ1-1,TRBV15,TGTGCCACCGGCACAGGAGGCACTGAAGCTTTCTTT,CATGTGGTEAFF
-,TRBD2,TRBJ2-5,TRBV7-9,TGTGCCAGCAGCCAAGGAACCGGGCTGGCGGGAGGGCCGGAGACCCAGTACTTC,CASSQGTGLAGGPETQYF
few,TRBD1,TRBJ1-5,TRBV6-6,TGTGCCACCCGACAGGGGACGAGCAATCAGCCCCAGCATTTT,CATRQGTSNQPQHF
-,TRBD1,TRBJ2-7,TRBV29-1,TGCAGTGGGACAGGGAACTACGAGCAGTACTTC,CSGTGNYEQYF
many,-,TRBJ1-1,TRBV25-1,TGTGCCAGTAGAGCGAGAAACAGGAACACTGAAGCTTTCTTT,CASRARNRNTEAFF
-,-,TRBJ1-3,TRBV7-9,TGTGCCAGCAGCCTAGTCCAAGGAGACACCATATATTTT,CASSLVQGDTIYF
-,-,TRBJ2-6,TRBV25-1,TGTGTCAGCAGTGAAGTGTTCTCTGGGGCCAACGTCCTGACTTTC,CVSSEVFSGANVLTF
-,TRBD2,TRBJ2-7,TRBV20-1,TGCAGTGCGGCGACCGGGACTAGGGTGGAGCAGTACTTC,CSAATGTRVEQYF
-,-,TRBJ1-5,TRBV19,TGTGCCAGTAGTCCCCCGGAGACTAACGGGCAGCCCCAGCATTTT,CASSPPETNGQPQHF
-,-,TRBJ2-7,TRBV15,TGTGCCACCAGCAGCGCGGCATGGAACTCCTACGAGCAGTACTTC,CATSSAAWNSYEQYF
-,-,TRBJ2-2,TRBV7-2,TGTGCCAGCAGAGGACAGCCGAACACCGGGGAGCTGTTTTTT,CASRGQPNTGELFF
many,TRBD1,TRBJ1-3,TRBV9,TGTGCCAGCAGTGGGACAGACTCTGGAAACACCATATATTTT,CASSGTDSGNTIYF
-,-,TRBJ1-2,TRBV12-3/TRBV12-4,TGTGCCAGCAGCAAACCTTCGCCGGGGACGGACTATGGCTACACCTTC,CASSKPSPGTDYGYTF
many,TRBD1,TRBJ2-7,TRBV5-1,TGCGCCAGCAGCTTGGCTGATGACAGGGGGCGATACGAGCAGTACTTC,CASSLADDRGRYEQYF
many,-,TRBJ2-5,TRBV24-1,TGTGCCACCAGTGATGGACCTATCCCAGGGGAGACCCAGTACTTC,CATSDGPIPGETQYF
-,-,TRBJ1-5,TRBV19,TGTGCCAGTAGTATCGATCTACGGATTATCAATCAGCCCCAGCATTTT,CASSIDLRIINQPQHF
-,-,TRBJ1-1,TRBV6-1,TGTGCCAGCAGTTACGGGTTGGGCAACCCGACTGAAGCTTTCTTT,CASSYGLGNPTEAFF
-,-,TRBJ2-5,TRBV29-1,TGCAGCGTTGATGCGGGGCCAGGGGGGACCCAGTACTTC,CSVDAGPGGTQYF
-,TRBD2,TRBJ2-2,TRBV25-1,TGTGCCAGCAGCCAAGACGGAAGCGGGAGGGCCCCCGGGGAGCTGTTTTTT,CASSQDGSGRAPGELFF
-,TRBD2,TRBJ2-5,TRBV13,TGTGCCAGCAGCTTATGGGGTAGCGGGACAGAGACCCAGTACTTC,CASSLWGSGTETQYF
few,-,TRBJ2-7,TRBV7-3,TGTGCCAGCAGCTTAAAGTTAGGGCGGCGGGCTTACGAGCAGTACTTC,CASSLKLGRRAYEQYF
few,-,TRBJ1-4,TRBV19,TGTGCCAGTAGTATTTCGGCCACACCTAATGAAAAACTGTTTTTT,CASSISATPNEKLFF
-,TRBD2,TRBJ2-5,TRBV6-5,TGTGCCAGCAGTTCGTGGACTAGCGGGAGAGGGGAGACCCAGTACTTC,CASSSWTSGRGETQYF
-,-,TRBJ1-4,TRBV11-2,TGTGCCAGCAGCTTTAAACTGTTTTTT,CASSFKLFF
many,-,TRBJ1-1,TRBV5-1,TGCGCCAGCAGCGGGGGGGGCGGTCGTAACACTGAAGCTTTCTTT,CASSGGGGRNTEAFF
-,-,TRBJ2-3,TRBV10-1,TGCGCCAGCAGTTTGACGCTTCATACAGATACGCAGTATTTT,CASSLTLHTDTQYF